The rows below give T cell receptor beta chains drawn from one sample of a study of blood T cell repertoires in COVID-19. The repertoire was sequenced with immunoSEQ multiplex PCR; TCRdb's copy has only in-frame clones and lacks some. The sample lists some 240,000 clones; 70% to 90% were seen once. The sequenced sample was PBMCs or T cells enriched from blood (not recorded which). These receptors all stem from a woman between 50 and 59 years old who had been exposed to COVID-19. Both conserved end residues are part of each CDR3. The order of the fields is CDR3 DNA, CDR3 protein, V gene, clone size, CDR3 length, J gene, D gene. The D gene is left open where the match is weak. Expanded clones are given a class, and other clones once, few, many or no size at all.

cdr3_nt: TGTGCCAGCAGTGATGAGACAGGGGTCAATGAGCAGTTCTTC
cdr3_aa: CASSDETGVNEQFF
v_call: TRBV25-1
clone_size: NA
cdr3_length: 14
j_call: TRBJ2-1
d_call: TRBD1

cdr3_nt: TGTGCCAGCAGGGGACAAATCGGCGACATTCAGTACTTC
cdr3_aa: CASRGQIGDIQYF
v_call: TRBV5-5
clone_size: once
cdr3_length: 13
j_call: TRBJ2-4
d_call: NA

cdr3_nt: TGTGCCAGCAGTCTCGGACAGGGAGGCAACGGAAACACCATATATTTT
cdr3_aa: CASSLGQGGNGNTIYF
v_call: TRBV6-2/TRBV6-3
clone_size: NA
cdr3_length: 16
j_call: TRBJ1-3
d_call: TRBD1

cdr3_nt: TGTGCCAGCAAAGTCGCCGGAGGTGGGACTGAAGCTTTCTTT
cdr3_aa: CASKVAGGGTEAFF
v_call: TRBV28
clone_size: NA
cdr3_length: 14
j_call: TRBJ1-1
d_call: NA

cdr3_nt: TGTGCCAGCTCACCAATCGGACAGTCCCTCTATGGCTACACCTTC
cdr3_aa: CASSPIGQSLYGYTF
v_call: TRBV18
clone_size: NA
cdr3_length: 15
j_call: TRBJ1-2
d_call: NA

cdr3_nt: TGCAGCGTCTACGCCCCCTTTGAAGCTTTCTTT
cdr3_aa: CSVYAPFEAFF
v_call: TRBV29-1
clone_size: NA
cdr3_length: 11
j_call: TRBJ1-1
d_call: NA

cdr3_nt: TGTGCCAGTAGTTTGCAGGTTGAATACGAGCAGTACTTC
cdr3_aa: CASSLQVEYEQYF
v_call: TRBV6-2/TRBV6-3
clone_size: once
cdr3_length: 13
j_call: TRBJ2-7
d_call: NA

cdr3_nt: TGTGCCAGCAGCCAATCGCGTCGGTACCCCTTGGCCCAGCATTTT
cdr3_aa: CASSQSRRYPLAQHF
v_call: TRBV28
clone_size: few
cdr3_length: 15
j_call: TRBJ1-5
d_call: NA

cdr3_nt: TGTGCCAGCAGCTTGTCAGGGGAGATCACTGAAGCTTTCTTT
cdr3_aa: CASSLSGEITEAFF
v_call: TRBV28
clone_size: few
cdr3_length: 14
j_call: TRBJ1-1
d_call: NA

cdr3_nt: TGTGCCAGCAGTTCCTACAGGGGTAACTATGGCTACACCTTC
cdr3_aa: CASSSYRGNYGYTF
v_call: TRBV6-6
clone_size: NA
cdr3_length: 14
j_call: TRBJ1-2
d_call: TRBD1

cdr3_nt: TGCGCCAGATCCGGGACAGGGGGAACCGGGGAGCTGTTTTTT
cdr3_aa: CARSGTGGTGELFF
v_call: TRBV10-1
clone_size: NA
cdr3_length: 14
j_call: TRBJ2-2
d_call: TRBD1

cdr3_nt: TGTGCCAGCAGTGCGGTCGTTTCAGGGGGTTACACCTTC
cdr3_aa: CASSAVVSGGYTF
v_call: TRBV2
clone_size: NA
cdr3_length: 13
j_call: TRBJ1-2
d_call: TRBD1

cdr3_nt: TGTGCCAGTAGTGCGACAGGGGATGGGACCCAGTACTTC
cdr3_aa: CASSATGDGTQYF
v_call: TRBV19
clone_size: NA
cdr3_length: 13
j_call: TRBJ2-5
d_call: TRBD1

cdr3_nt: TGCGCCAGCAGCTGGGACAGGACAGAGACCCAGTACTTC
cdr3_aa: CASSWDRTETQYF
v_call: TRBV10-2
clone_size: NA
cdr3_length: 13
j_call: TRBJ2-5
d_call: TRBD1

cdr3_nt: TGTGCCAGCAGCCAAGAACCAGGGACTAGCGGCCGACTCTCCTACAATGAGCAGTTCTTC
cdr3_aa: CASSQEPGTSGRLSYNEQFF
v_call: TRBV3-1/TRBV3-2
clone_size: NA
cdr3_length: 20
j_call: TRBJ2-1
d_call: TRBD2

cdr3_nt: TGTGCCAGCAGCGGTAGCACAGGGCGCAACTATGGCTACACCTTC
cdr3_aa: CASSGSTGRNYGYTF
v_call: TRBV5-4
clone_size: NA
cdr3_length: 15
j_call: TRBJ1-2
d_call: NA